A selection of T cell receptor beta chains follows, all from one sample in a study of shared clonotypes between healthy human individuals. Libraries were prepared by immunoSEQ multiplex PCR; TCRdb keeps only in-frame clonotypes and omits some of them. The sample lists 2,500,000 or so clones; roughly 93% were seen once. The source material was naive CD4+ T cells from PBMCs. These receptors came from a man aged 18 to 30 in good health. Some clones in this sample may be carry-over from other donors' samples. Both conserved end residues are part of each CDR3. Each record gives: CDR3 protein, CDR3 DNA, D gene, V gene, J gene. The D gene is left open where the match is weak.

CDR3aa: CASSVAGGNQPQHF; CDR3nt: TGTGCCAGCAGCGTAGCAGGGGGGAATCAGCCCCAGCATTTT; d_gene: TRBD1; v_gene: TRBV9; j_gene: TRBJ1-5
CDR3aa: CASSPLSGRASTDTQYF; CDR3nt: TGTGCCAGCAGCCCCCTTAGCGGGAGGGCTAGCACAGATACGCAGTATTTT; d_gene: TRBD2; v_gene: TRBV5-5; j_gene: TRBJ2-3
CDR3aa: CASTNGQGHEQFF; CDR3nt: TGTGCCAGCACTAACGGACAGGGGCATGAGCAGTTCTTC; d_gene: TRBD1; v_gene: TRBV2; j_gene: TRBJ2-1
CDR3aa: CASSRGPLPGLAGTYNEQFF; CDR3nt: TGTGCCAGCAGCCGAGGGCCCCTTCCGGGACTAGCGGGGACCTACAATGAGCAGTTCTTC; d_gene: TRBD2; v_gene: TRBV4-2; j_gene: TRBJ2-1
CDR3aa: CASSIEGTGREQYF; CDR3nt: TGTGCCAGTAGTATAGAAGGGACAGGGCGGGAGCAGTACTTC; d_gene: TRBD1; v_gene: TRBV19; j_gene: TRBJ2-7
CDR3aa: CASSAWRENWYGYTF; CDR3nt: TGTGCCAGCAGTGCGTGGCGGGAGAATTGGTATGGCTACACCTTC; d_gene: NA; v_gene: TRBV2; j_gene: TRBJ1-2
CDR3aa: CASSEGDRETGEQYF; CDR3nt: TGTGCCAGCAGTGAAGGGGACAGGGAAACGGGCGAGCAGTACTTC; d_gene: TRBD1; v_gene: TRBV6-1; j_gene: TRBJ2-7
CDR3aa: CASMTSSSSYEQYF; CDR3nt: TGTGCCAGCATGACTAGTTCCAGCTCCTACGAGCAGTACTTC; d_gene: NA; v_gene: TRBV7-9; j_gene: TRBJ2-7
CDR3aa: CASSLDRYYQPQHF; CDR3nt: TGTGCCAGCAGCTTGGACAGATACTATCAGCCCCAGCATTTT; d_gene: NA; v_gene: TRBV7-2; j_gene: TRBJ1-5
CDR3aa: CASSDPRDRGANYGYTF; CDR3nt: TGTGCCAGCAGTGATCCCCGAGACAGGGGAGCTAACTATGGCTACACCTTC; d_gene: TRBD1; v_gene: TRBV2; j_gene: TRBJ1-2